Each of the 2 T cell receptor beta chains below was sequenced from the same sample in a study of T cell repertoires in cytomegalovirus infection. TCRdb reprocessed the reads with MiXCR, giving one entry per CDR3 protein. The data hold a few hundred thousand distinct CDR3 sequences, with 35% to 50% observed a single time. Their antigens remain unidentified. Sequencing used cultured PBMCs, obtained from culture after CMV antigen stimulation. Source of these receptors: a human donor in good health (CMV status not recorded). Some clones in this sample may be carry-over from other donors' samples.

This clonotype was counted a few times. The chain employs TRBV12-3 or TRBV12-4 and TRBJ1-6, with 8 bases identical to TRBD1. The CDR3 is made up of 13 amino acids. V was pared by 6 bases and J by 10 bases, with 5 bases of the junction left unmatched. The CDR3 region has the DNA TGTGCCAGCAGCGGACAGGGCTGGTCACCCCTCCACTTT. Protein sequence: CASSGQGWSPLHF.

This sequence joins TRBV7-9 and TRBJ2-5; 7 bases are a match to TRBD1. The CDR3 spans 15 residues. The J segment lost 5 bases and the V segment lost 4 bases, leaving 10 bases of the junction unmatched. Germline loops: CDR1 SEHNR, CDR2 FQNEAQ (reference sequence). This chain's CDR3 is CASSSPSGTEETQYF. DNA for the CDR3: TGTGCCAGCAGCTCCCCTTCAGGGACAGAGGAGACCCAGTACTTC.